This T cell receptor beta chain was sequenced in a study of T cell responses to AZD1222 COVID-19 vaccine. Study-level results: The study identified only a handful of AZD1222 recipients as seropositive at baseline. Reportedly, close to half of spike-specific TCRs are directed against unmutated variant regions. Donors were mostly white British, more females; clonal diversity possibly underestimated.

To note about this clone: The antigen remains undetermined.

Sequenced by immunoSEQ multiplex PCR; TCRdb stores in-frame clones only, minus some. The table lists roughly 200,000 clones, around 90% of them singletons. The germline V and J ends were trimmed by 1 base and 8 bases, with 9 bases remaining between them. This CDR3 region has 14 residues. Germline assignment: CDR1 WNHNN and CDR2 SYGVQD (reference sequence). The chain uses TRBV10-1 and TRBJ1-6, with D perhaps TRBD1 (5 bases). The input for sequencing was peripheral blood, taken on day 0 of AZD1222 vaccination. The TCR originated in an adult in good health. The CDR3, as DNA: TGCGCCAGCAGTGAGTTGTCAGGGCATTCACCCCTCCACTTT. Translation: CASSELSGHSPLHF.